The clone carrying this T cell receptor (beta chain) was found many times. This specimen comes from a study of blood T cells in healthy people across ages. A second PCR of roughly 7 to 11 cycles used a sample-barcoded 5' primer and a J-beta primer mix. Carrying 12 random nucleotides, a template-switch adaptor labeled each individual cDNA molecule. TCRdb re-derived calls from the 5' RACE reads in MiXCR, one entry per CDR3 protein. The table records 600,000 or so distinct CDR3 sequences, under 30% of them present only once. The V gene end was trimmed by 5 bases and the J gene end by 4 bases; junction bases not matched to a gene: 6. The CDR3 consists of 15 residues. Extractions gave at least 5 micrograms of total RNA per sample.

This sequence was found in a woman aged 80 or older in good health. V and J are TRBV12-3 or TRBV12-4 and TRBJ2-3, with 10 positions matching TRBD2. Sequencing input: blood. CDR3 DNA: TGTGCCAGCAGTCGACCCGGGACTAGCGCAGATACGCAGTATTTT. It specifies CASSRPGTSADTQYF.